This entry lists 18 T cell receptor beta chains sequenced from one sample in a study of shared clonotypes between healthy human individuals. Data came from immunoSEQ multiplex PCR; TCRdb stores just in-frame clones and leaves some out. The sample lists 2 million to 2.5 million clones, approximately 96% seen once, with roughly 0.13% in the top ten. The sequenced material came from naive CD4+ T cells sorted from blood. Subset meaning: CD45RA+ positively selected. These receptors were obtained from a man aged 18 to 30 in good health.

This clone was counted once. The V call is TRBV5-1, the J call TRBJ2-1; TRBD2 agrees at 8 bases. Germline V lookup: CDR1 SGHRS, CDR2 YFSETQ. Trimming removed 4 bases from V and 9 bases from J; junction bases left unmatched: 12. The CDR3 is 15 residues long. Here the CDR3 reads CASSPGGPAAGEQFF. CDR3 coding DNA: TGCGCCAGCAGCCCGGGGGGGCCGGCCGCTGGTGAGCAGTTCTTC.

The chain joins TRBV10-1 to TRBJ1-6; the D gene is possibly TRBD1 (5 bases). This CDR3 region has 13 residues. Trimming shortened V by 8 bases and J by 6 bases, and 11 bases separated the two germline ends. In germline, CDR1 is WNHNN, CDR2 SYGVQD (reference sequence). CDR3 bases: TGCGCCAGCGCCTCAGGGATTAATTCACCCCTCCACTTT. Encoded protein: CASASGINSPLHF.

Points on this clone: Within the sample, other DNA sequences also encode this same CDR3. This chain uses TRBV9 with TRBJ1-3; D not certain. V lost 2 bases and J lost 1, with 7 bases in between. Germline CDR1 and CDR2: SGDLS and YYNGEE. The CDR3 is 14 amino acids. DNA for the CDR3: TGTGCCAGCAGCGTCGACTCTTCTGGAAACACCATATATTTT. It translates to CASSVDSSGNTIYF.

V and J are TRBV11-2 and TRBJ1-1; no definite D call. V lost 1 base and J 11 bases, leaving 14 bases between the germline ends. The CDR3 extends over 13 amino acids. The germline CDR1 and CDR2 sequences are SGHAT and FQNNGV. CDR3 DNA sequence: TGTGCCAGCAGCTTAGGAGGGCTTAGGGCGGCTTTCTTT. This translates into CASSLGGLRAAFF.

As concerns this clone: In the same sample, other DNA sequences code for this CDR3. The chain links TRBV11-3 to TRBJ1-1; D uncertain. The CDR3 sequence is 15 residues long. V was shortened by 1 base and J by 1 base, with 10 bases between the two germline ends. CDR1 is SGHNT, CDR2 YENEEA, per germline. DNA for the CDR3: TGTGCCAGCAGCTTAGGAACGGGCCCGAACACTGAAGCTTTCTTT. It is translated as CASSLGTGPNTEAFF.

The chain's CDR3 is CASHNTGELFF. DNA for the CDR3: TGTGCCAGTCACAACACCGGGGAGCTGTTTTTT. The chain has TRBV19 and TRBJ2-2; D call uncertain. V lost 8 bases and J 2 bases, leaving 3 bases between the germline ends. This CDR3 spans 11 amino acids. Germline loops: CDR1 LNHDA, CDR2 SQIVND (reference sequence). Filled out from reference TRBV19 and TRBJ2-2, the complete variable domain reads DGGITQSPKYLFRKEGQNVTLSCEQNLNHDAMYWYRQDPGQGLRLIYYSQIVNDFQKGDIAEGYSVSREKKESFPLTVTSAQKNPTAFYLCASHNTGELFFGEGSRLTVL.

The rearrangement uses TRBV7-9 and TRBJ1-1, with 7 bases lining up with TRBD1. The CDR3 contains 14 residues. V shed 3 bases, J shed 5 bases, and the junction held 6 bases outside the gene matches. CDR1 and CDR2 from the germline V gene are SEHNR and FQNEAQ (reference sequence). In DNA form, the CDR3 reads TGTGCCAGCAGCTTCTACAGGGGCGGTACTGAAGCTTTCTTT. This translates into CASSFYRGGTEAFF.

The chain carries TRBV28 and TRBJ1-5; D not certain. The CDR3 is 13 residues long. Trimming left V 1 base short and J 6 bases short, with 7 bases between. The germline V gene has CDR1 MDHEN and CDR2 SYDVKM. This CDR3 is CASSLSSPQPQHF. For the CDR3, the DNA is TGTGCCAGCAGTTTATCTAGCCCTCAGCCCCAGCATTTT.

This CDR3 reads CASTETGGVNYGYTF. CDR3 bases: TGCGCCAGCACCGAGACAGGCGGGGTTAACTATGGCTACACCTTC. This rearrangement joins TRBV10-2 to TRBJ1-2; weak D call: TRBD1 (6 bases). V lost 7 bases and J 1 base, leaving 16 bases between the germline ends. Germline CDR1 and CDR2: WSHSY and SAAADI. This CDR3 comprises 15 residues.

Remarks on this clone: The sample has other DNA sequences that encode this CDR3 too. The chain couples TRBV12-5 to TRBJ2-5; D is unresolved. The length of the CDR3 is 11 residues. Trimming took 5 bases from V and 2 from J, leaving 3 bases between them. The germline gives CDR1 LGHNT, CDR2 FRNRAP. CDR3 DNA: TGTGCTAGTGGTCTGCAAGAGACCCAGTACTTC. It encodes CASGLQETQYF.

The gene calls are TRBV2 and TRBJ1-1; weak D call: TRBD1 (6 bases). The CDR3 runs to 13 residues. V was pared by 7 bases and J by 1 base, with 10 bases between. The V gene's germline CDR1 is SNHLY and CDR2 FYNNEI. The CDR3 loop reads CASNLDRNTEAFF. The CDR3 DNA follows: TGTGCCAGCAATTTGGACAGGAACACTGAAGCTTTCTTT.

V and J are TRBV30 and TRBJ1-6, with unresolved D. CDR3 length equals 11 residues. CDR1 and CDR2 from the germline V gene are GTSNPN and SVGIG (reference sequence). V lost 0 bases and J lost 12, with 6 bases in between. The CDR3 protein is CAWSVSGPLHF. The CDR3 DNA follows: TGTGCCTGGAGTGTTTCGGGACCCCTCCACTTT.

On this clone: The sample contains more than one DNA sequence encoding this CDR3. CDR3 residues: CASSLTGNQPQHF. CDR3 bases: TGCGCCAGCAGCTTGACGGGGAATCAGCCCCAGCATTTT. The chain uses TRBV5-1 and TRBJ1-5; D is unresolved. The CDR3 is made up of 13 amino acids. Trimming removed 1 base from V and 4 bases from J, with 6 bases in between. Germline V lookup: CDR1 SGHRS, CDR2 YFSETQ. The full variable domain, completed using reference TRBV5-1 and TRBJ1-5, is KAGVTQTPRYLIKTRGQQVTLSCSPISGHRSVSWYQQTPGQGLQFLFEYFSETQRNKGNFPGRFSGRQFSNSRSEMNVSTLELGDSALYLCASSLTGNQPQHFGDGTRLSIL.

CDR3: CASLGDSNYGYTF. The CDR3 region has the DNA TGTGCCAGCCTGGGGGACAGTAACTATGGCTACACCTTC. This sequence joins TRBV28 and TRBJ1-2; 7 nucleotides agree with TRBD1. Per the germline V gene, CDR1 is MDHEN and CDR2 is SYDVKM. Trimming removed 8 bases from V and 1 base from J; junction bases left unmatched: 4. This CDR3 has 13 residues.

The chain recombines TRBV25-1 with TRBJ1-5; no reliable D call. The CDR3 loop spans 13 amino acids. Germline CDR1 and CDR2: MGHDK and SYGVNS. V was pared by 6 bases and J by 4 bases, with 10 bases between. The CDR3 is CASSPGGNQPQHF. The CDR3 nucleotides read TGTGCCAGCAGCCCAGGAGGGAATCAGCCCCAGCATTTT.

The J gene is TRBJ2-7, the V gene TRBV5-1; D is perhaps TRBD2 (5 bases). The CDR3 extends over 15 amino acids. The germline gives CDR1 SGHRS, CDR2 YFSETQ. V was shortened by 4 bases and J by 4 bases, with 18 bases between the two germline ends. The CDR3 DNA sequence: TGCGCCAGCAGCAATCCGGGAAGTATTCAGTACGAGCAGTACTTC. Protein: CASSNPGSIQYEQYF.

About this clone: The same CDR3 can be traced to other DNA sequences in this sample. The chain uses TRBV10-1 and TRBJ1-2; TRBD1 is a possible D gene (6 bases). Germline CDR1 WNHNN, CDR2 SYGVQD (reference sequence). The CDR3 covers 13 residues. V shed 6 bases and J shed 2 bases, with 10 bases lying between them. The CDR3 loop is CASSRTENYGYTF. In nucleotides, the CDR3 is TGCGCCAGCAGCCGGACAGAGAACTATGGCTACACCTTC.

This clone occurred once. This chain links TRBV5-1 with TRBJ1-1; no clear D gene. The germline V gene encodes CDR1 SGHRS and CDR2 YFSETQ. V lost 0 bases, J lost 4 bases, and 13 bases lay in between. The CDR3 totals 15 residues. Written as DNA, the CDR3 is TGCGCCAGCAGCTTGGCTTCCGCCTTGCGCACTGAAGCTTTCTTT. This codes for CASSLASALRTEAFF.